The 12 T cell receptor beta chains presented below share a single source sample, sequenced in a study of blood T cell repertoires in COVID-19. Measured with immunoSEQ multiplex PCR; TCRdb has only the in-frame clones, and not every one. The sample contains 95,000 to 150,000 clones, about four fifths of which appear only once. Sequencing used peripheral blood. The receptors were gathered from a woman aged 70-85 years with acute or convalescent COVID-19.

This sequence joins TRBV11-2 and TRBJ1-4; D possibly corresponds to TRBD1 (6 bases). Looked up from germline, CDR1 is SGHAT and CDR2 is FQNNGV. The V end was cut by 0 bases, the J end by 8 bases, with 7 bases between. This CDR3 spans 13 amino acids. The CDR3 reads CASSLETGEKLFF. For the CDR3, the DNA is TGTGCCAGCAGCTTAGAGACAGGCGAAAAACTGTTTTTT.

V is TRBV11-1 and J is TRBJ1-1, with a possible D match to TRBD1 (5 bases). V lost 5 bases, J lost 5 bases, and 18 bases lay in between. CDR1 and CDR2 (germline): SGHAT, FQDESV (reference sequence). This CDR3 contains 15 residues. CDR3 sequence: CASSPKSRVGTEAFF. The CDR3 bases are TGTGCCAGCAGCCCCAAGAGCAGGGTCGGTACTGAAGCTTTCTTT.

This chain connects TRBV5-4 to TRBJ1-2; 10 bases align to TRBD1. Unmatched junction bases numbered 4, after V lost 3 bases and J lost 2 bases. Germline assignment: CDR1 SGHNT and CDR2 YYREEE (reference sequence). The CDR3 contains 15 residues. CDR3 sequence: CASSSGQGMNYGYTF. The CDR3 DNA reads TGTGCCAGCAGCTCGGGACAGGGGATGAACTATGGCTACACCTTC.

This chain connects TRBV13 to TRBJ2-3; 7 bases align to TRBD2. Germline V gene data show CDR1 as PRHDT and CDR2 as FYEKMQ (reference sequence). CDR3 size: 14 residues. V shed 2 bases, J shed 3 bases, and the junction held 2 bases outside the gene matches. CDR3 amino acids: CASSLNGRTDTQYF. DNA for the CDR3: TGTGCCAGCAGCTTAAACGGGAGGACAGATACGCAGTATTTT.

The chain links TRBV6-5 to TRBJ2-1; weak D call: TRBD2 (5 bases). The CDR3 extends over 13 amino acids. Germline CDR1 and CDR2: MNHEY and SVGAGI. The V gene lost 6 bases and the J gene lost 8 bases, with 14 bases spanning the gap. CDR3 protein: CASSIVGGHEQFF. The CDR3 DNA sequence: TGTGCCAGCAGCATCGTAGGCGGGCATGAGCAGTTCTTC.

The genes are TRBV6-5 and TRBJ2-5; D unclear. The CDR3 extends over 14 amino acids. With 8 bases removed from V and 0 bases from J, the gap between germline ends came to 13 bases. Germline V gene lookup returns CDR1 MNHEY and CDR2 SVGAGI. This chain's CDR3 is CASGPGVYQETQYF. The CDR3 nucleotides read TGTGCCAGCGGCCCAGGCGTATACCAAGAGACCCAGTACTTC.

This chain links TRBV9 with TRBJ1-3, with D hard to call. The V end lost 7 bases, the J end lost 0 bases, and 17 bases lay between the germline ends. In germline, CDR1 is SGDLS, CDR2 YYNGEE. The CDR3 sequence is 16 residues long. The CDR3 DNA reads TGTGCCAGCTCCCAAGCTGAGCTTAACTCTGGAAACACCATATATTTT. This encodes CASSQAELNSGNTIYF.

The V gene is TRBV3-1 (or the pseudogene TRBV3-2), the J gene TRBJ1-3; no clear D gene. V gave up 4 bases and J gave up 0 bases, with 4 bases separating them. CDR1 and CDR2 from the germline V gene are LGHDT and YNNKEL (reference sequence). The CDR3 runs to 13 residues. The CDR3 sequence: CASSLLSGNTIYF. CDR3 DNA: TGTGCCAGCAGCCTACTCTCTGGAAACACCATATATTTT.

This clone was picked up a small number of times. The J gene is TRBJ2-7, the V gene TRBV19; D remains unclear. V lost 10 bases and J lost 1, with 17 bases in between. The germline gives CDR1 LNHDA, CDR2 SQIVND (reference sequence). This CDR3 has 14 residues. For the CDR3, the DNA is TGTGCCAAACCGGAACAGTCAAGGTCCTACGAGCAGTACGTC. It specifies CAKPEQSRSYEQYV.

The CDR3 loop reads CASSYLEENTEAFF. CDR3 DNA: TGTGCCAGCAGCTACCTGGAGGAGAACACTGAAGCTTTCTTT. The chain employs TRBV7-8 and TRBJ1-1; D call uncertain. This CDR3 contains 14 residues. Trimming pared 4 bases from V and 1 base from J, leaving 10 bases between. Germline CDR1 is SGHVS and CDR2 is FQNEAQ.

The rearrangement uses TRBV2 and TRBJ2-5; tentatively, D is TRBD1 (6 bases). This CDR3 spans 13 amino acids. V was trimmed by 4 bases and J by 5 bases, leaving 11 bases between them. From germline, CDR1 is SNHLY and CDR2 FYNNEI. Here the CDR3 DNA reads TGTGCCAGCAGTGTTCAGGGGTCGGAGACCCAGTACTTC. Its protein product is CASSVQGSETQYF.

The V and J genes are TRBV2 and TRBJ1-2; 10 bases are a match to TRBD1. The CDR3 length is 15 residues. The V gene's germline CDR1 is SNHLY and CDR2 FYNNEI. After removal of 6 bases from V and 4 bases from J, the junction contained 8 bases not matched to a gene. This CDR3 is CASSRDRGVAYGYTF. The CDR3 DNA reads TGTGCCAGCAGCCGGGACAGGGGAGTGGCCTATGGCTACACCTTC.